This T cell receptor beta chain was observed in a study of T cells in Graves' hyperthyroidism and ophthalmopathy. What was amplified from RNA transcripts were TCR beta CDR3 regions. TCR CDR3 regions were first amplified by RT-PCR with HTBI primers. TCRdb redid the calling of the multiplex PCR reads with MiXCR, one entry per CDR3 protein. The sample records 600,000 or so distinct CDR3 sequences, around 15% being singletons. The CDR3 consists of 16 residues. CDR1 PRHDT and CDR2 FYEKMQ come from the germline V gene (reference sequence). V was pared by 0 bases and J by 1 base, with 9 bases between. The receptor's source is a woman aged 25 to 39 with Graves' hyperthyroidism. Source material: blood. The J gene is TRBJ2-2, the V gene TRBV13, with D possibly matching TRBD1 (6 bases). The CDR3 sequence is CASSLGQGRNTGELFF. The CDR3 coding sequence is TGTGCCAGCAGCTTAGGACAGGGAAGGAACACCGGGGAGCTGTTTTTT.